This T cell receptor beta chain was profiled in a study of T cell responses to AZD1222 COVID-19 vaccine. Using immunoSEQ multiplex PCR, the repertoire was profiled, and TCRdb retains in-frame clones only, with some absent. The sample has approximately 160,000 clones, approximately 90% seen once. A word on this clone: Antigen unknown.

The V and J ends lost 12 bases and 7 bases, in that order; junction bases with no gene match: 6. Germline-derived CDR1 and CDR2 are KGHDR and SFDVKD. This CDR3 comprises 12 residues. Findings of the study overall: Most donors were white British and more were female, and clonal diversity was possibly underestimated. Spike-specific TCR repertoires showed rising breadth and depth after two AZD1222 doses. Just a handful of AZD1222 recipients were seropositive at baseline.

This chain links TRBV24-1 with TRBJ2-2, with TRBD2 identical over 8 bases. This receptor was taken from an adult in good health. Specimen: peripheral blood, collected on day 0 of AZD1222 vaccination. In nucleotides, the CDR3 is TGTGCCTCGGGGGGGGCGATCGGGGAGCTGTTTTTT. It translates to CASGGAIGELFF.